This T cell receptor beta chain was profiled in a study of sequential checkpoint blockade in melanoma. Across the study: Patients were randomized 1:1 to nivolumab-then-ipilimumab or ipilimumab-then-nivolumab first-line.

In this sample, this clone turned up once. Some clones are missing from TCRdb's copy, which holds only in-frame ones; the method was immunoSEQ multiplex PCR. This sample has about 18,000 clones, with roughly 53% found just once. V gave up 5 bases and J gave up 5 bases, with 18 bases separating them. Germline V gives CDR1 SGHTA, CDR2 FQGTGA. This CDR3 is built from 15 residues. The treatment was: randomized to nivolumab then ipilimumab (arm A) or the reverse (arm B). None of the patients previously received DNA-damaging chemotherapy. Live CD3+CD8+ CD19− CD56− cells were sorted from PBMCs. The specimen comprised CD8+ T cells sorted from blood (inferred from file names), sampled from a patient given nivolumab and ipilimumab in sequence. The TCR comes from a human donor with melanoma. The rearrangement links TRBV7-3 to TRBJ1-1; D perhaps matches TRBD1 (5 bases). DNA for the CDR3: TGTGCCAGCAGCCTGGGGGGGGTCGAGAGGACTGAAGCTTTCTTT. It yields the protein CASSLGGVERTEAFF. The whole variable domain, remainder taken from reference TRBV7-3 and TRBJ1-1, is GAGVSQTPSNKVTEKGKYVELRCDPISGHTALYWYRQSLGQGPEFLIYFQGTGAADDSGLPNDRFFAVRPEGSVSTLKIQRTERGDSAVYLCASSLGGVERTEAFFGQGTRLTVV.